Following are 20 T cell receptor beta chains from one sample sequenced in a study of shared clonotypes between healthy human individuals. Assay used: immunoSEQ multiplex PCR; TCRdb lists only in-frame clones, some missing. The sample includes around 2.1 million clones, 90% to 97% of them seen just once. The sample consisted of naive CD4+ T cells sorted from blood. Described subset: CD45RA+ positively selected. These TCRs come from a man aged 18 to 29 in good health.

V and J are TRBV4-1 and TRBJ2-5; 9 bases match TRBD2. The CDR3 extends over 16 amino acids. In germline, CDR1 is MGHRA, CDR2 YSYEKL. The V segment lost 2 bases and the J segment 6 bases; nucleotides outside the gene matches: 10. CDR3 coding DNA: TGCGCCAGCAGCCAATACTTGACTAGCGGCGGTAAGACCCAGTACTTC. Translating it yields CASSQYLTSGGKTQYF.

A single count supports this clone. This chain links TRBV6-5 with TRBJ2-6; no clear D gene. The ends were cut back, 2 bases at V and 1 base at J, with 9 bases in the middle. The germline gives CDR1 MNHEY, CDR2 SVGAGI. CDR3 length: 16 amino acids. The CDR3 nucleotides are TGTGCCAGCAGTTACGGTGGTTTGTCTGGGGCCAACGTCCTGACTTTC. Its translation is CASSYGGLSGANVLTF.

The rearrangement uses TRBV18 and TRBJ2-7; a weak D match, TRBD1 (5 bases). This CDR3 is built from 14 residues. V lost 3 bases and J 5 bases, leaving 14 bases between the germline ends. CDR1 and CDR2 from the germline V gene are KGHSH and LQKENI. The CDR3 DNA reads TGTGCCAGCTCACCCGGCAGGGAAGAACACGAGCAGTACTTC. It translates to CASSPGREEHEQYF.

This chain joins TRBV5-4 and TRBJ2-7; perhaps D is TRBD1 or TRBD2 (5 bases each). The CDR3 has 15 amino acids. Germline-derived CDR1 and CDR2 are SGHNT and YYREEE (reference sequence). The V end was cut by 0 bases, the J end by 6 bases, with 16 bases between. The CDR3: CASSLARGKGSEQYF. The CDR3 bases are TGTGCCAGCAGCTTGGCGAGGGGTAAAGGAAGCGAGCAGTACTTC.

V gene TRBV7-3 combines with J gene TRBJ1-6; D might be TRBD1 (6 bases). CDR3 size: 14 residues. Germline assignment: CDR1 SGHTA and CDR2 FQGTGA. Trimming took off 2 bases at V and 6 bases at J, with 8 bases between the two ends. CDR3 DNA sequence: TGTGCCAGCAGCTTACACAGGGTTAATTCACCCCTCCACTTT. It is translated as CASSLHRVNSPLHF.

The chain is built from TRBV7-9 and TRBJ2-5, with 7 bases lining up with TRBD2. Per germline, CDR1 SEHNR and CDR2 FQNEAQ (reference sequence). Losses at the gene ends were 3 bases for V and 4 bases for J; bases not matched to a gene: 5. The CDR3 is 14 residues long. CDR3 in amino acids: CASSFWGGLETQYF. CDR3 DNA sequence: TGTGCCAGCAGCTTTTGGGGAGGGCTAGAGACCCAGTACTTC.

The chain recombines TRBV6-6 with TRBJ1-4; the D is unclear. Germline loops: CDR1 MNHNY, CDR2 SVGAGI (reference sequence). V was cut by 6 bases and J by 7 bases, with 3 bases left in between. The CDR3 spans 10 residues. The CDR3 DNA reads TGTGCCAGCAGCTCTGAAAAACTGTTTTTT. Its translation is CASSSEKLFF.

The chain joins TRBV27 to TRBJ2-7; either TRBD1 or TRBD2 may supply D (5 bases each). CDR1 and CDR2 (germline): MNHEY, SMNVEV (reference sequence). This CDR3 comprises 16 residues. Trimming removed 5 bases at V and 0 bases at J, with 17 bases between. CDR3 sequence: CASSPGPGRSSYEQYF. CDR3 DNA sequence: TGTGCCAGCAGTCCGGGGCCTGGGCGTAGCTCCTACGAGCAGTACTTC.

The chain carries TRBV6-1 and TRBJ1-5; tentatively, D is TRBD1 (5 bases). Germline V gene data show CDR1 as MNHNS and CDR2 as SASEGT. The CDR3 has 13 residues. Trimming removed 6 bases at V and 6 bases at J, with 12 bases between. CDR3 sequence: CASRGVESQPQHF. DNA for the CDR3: TGTGCCAGCAGGGGGGTAGAGTCTCAGCCCCAGCATTTT.

CDR3 nucleotides: TGTGCCAGCAGTCAACCGGGACCCTCCTACGAGCAGTACTTC. The encoded protein is CASSQPGPSYEQYF. The rearrangement links TRBV6-6 to TRBJ2-7, with D perhaps matching TRBD1 or TRBD2 (5 bases each). Germline V gives CDR1 MNHNY, CDR2 SVGAGI (reference sequence). There are 14 residues in the CDR3. With 5 bases removed from V and 0 bases from J, the gap between germline ends came to 11 bases.

The gene calls are TRBV20-1 and TRBJ2-5; a weak D match, TRBD2 (6 bases). The CDR3 length is 11 residues. Between the trimmed V and J ends, which lost 3 bases and 10 bases, there was a span of 12 bases. Germline values: CDR1 DFQATT, CDR2 SNEGSKA (reference sequence). The CDR3 coding sequence is TGCAGTGCTAGTATCGGGGGTGACCAGTACTTC. It codes for CSASIGGDQYF.

About this clone: This same CDR3 is encoded by further DNA sequences in the sample. J is TRBJ2-2 and V is TRBV6-5; D unresolved. Germline-derived CDR1 and CDR2 are MNHEY and SVGAGI. This CDR3 spans 12 amino acids. V was shortened by 4 bases and J by 5 bases, with 5 bases between the two germline ends. CDR3 DNA sequence: TGTGCCAGCAGTTCCCGTACCGGGGAGCTGTTTTTT. Encoded protein: CASSSRTGELFF.

The V call is TRBV12-2, the J call TRBJ2-3; the D call of TRBD1 is as the table states it, not checked on the DNA. TRBV12-2 is a known pseudogene. The CDR3 has 15 amino acids. The CDR3: CASRHTDRGTDTQYF. As DNA, the CDR3 is TGTGCAAGTCGCCACACTGACAGGGGCACAGATACGCAGTATTTT.

The V and J genes are TRBV5-1 and TRBJ2-7; 9 positions match TRBD2. The trim removed 5 bases at V and 0 bases at J, leaving 3 bases unmatched. Germline V gene lookup returns CDR1 SGHRS and CDR2 YFSETQ. The CDR3 is 14 residues long. CDR3: CASRTSGDSYEQYF. In nucleotides, the CDR3 is TGCGCCAGCAGGACTAGCGGCGACTCCTACGAGCAGTACTTC.

The V call is TRBV19, the J call TRBJ2-1, with 12 bases lining up with TRBD2. With V trimmed by 5 bases and J by 6 bases, 2 bases remained unmatched. CDR3 length: 14 amino acids. Germline V gives CDR1 LNHDA, CDR2 SQIVND (reference sequence). In DNA form, the CDR3 reads TGTGCCAGTAGTCGACTAGCGGGAGTCAATGAGCAGTTCTTC. It yields the protein CASSRLAGVNEQFF. The entire variable domain, with the rest obtained from reference TRBV19 and TRBJ2-1, is as follows: DGGITQSPKYLFRKEGQNVTLSCEQNLNHDAMYWYRQDPGQGLRLIYYSQIVNDFQKGDIAEGYSVSREKKESFPLTVTSAQKNPTAFYLCASSRLAGVNEQFFGPGTRLTVL.

This sequence joins TRBV7-2 and TRBJ2-3, with TRBD1 as a possible D gene (6 bases). Germline CDR1 and CDR2: SGHTA and FQGNSA. Trimming cost V 1 base and J 1 base, with 12 bases left between them. This CDR3 has 16 residues. The CDR3 is CASSLVLGARTDTQYF. The CDR3 nucleotides are TGTGCCAGCAGCTTAGTATTGGGGGCACGCACAGATACGCAGTATTTT. The whole variable domain, filled in from reference TRBV7-2 and TRBJ2-3, reads GAGVSQSPSNKVTEKGKDVELRCDPISGHTALYWYRQSLGQGLEFLIYFQGNSAPDKSGLPSDRFSAERTGGSVSTLTIQRTQQEDSAVYLCASSLVLGARTDTQYFGPGTRLTVL.

V gene TRBV7-2 combines with J gene TRBJ2-7, with 10 bases fitting TRBD1. This CDR3 comprises 14 residues. Germline V gives CDR1 SGHTA, CDR2 FQGNSA. The trim removed 5 bases at V and 2 bases at J, leaving 3 bases unmatched. The CDR3 DNA reads TGTGCCAGCAGCGCCGGACAGGGGGCCTACGAGCAGTACTTC. It yields the protein CASSAGQGAYEQYF.

The chain employs TRBV25-1 and TRBJ2-7; 7 bases match TRBD2. V shed 2 bases, J shed 6 bases, and the junction held 1 base outside the gene matches. Looked up from germline, CDR1 is MGHDK and CDR2 is SYGVNS. The CDR3 extends over 12 amino acids. DNA of the CDR3: TGTGCCAGCAGTGAAGGACTAGTCGAGCAGTACTTC. Its translation: CASSEGLVEQYF.

The genes are TRBV27 and TRBJ2-7; D remains unclear. The ends were cut back, 6 bases at V and 7 bases at J, with 16 bases in the middle. CDR3 length: 13 residues. Looked up from germline, CDR1 is MNHEY and CDR2 is SMNVEV (reference sequence). This chain's CDR3 is CASRENTRQEQYF. Written as DNA, the CDR3 is TGTGCCAGCAGAGAAAACACCCGGCAGGAGCAGTACTTC.

Concerning this clone itself: Other DNA sequences in this sample translate to the same CDR3. The chain uses TRBV18 and TRBJ1-2; maybe TRBD1 (5 bases). The V gene's germline CDR1 is KGHSH and CDR2 LQKENI. The CDR3 covers 14 residues. Trimming cost V 3 bases and J 2 bases, with 10 bases left between them. The CDR3 loop reads CASSPSRDNYGYTF. The CDR3 nucleotides are TGTGCCAGCTCACCCTCCCGGGACAACTATGGCTACACCTTC.